The 24 T cell receptor beta chains listed next were all sequenced from one sample in a study of blood T cell repertoires in COVID-19. The data were produced by immunoSEQ multiplex PCR, yet TCRdb's version contains in-frame clones alone and is incomplete. The table lists some 260,000 clones, 88% of them singletons. Source material: peripheral blood. The receptors stem from an older woman with COVID-19, enrolled during active disease.

The genes are TRBV4-2 and TRBJ2-1; TRBD2 agrees at 7 bases. In germline, CDR1 is LGHNA, CDR2 YNFKEQ. V lost 0 bases to trimming and J lost 8 bases; unmatched junction nucleotides: 10. This CDR3 has 16 amino acids. CDR3: CASSQDFGRESDEQFF. Written as DNA, the CDR3 is TGTGCCAGCAGCCAAGATTTTGGGCGGGAGTCGGATGAGCAGTTCTTC.

In regard to this clone: At the DNA level, this CDR3 is encoded by other sequences in the same sample as well. V gene TRBV5-4 combines with J gene TRBJ2-1; 8 bases match TRBD1. The CDR3 is 15 amino acids. Unmatched junction bases numbered 2, after V lost 0 bases and J lost 3 bases. CDR1 and CDR2 from the germline V gene are SGHNT and YYREEE (reference sequence). CDR3 residues: CASSLGTGGYNEQFF. CDR3 bases: TGTGCCAGCAGCTTGGGTACAGGGGGCTACAATGAGCAGTTCTTC.

This sequence joins TRBV7-2 and TRBJ1-4, with 8 bases identical to TRBD1. With 2 bases clipped from V and 7 bases from J, the junction kept 6 bases outside the gene matches. CDR1 and CDR2 from the germline V gene are SGHTA and FQGNSA. This CDR3 is built from 15 residues. The CDR3 coding sequence is TGTGCCAGCAGCTTATCTTTGACAGGGGCTGAAAAACTGTTTTTT. This codes for CASSLSLTGAEKLFF. Drawing the rest from reference TRBV7-2 and TRBJ1-4, the complete variable domain is GAGVSQSPSNKVTEKGKDVELRCDPISGHTALYWYRQSLGQGLEFLIYFQGNSAPDKSGLPSDRFSAERTGGSVSTLTIQRTQQEDSAVYLCASSLSLTGAEKLFFGSGTQLSVL.

The V call is TRBV10-1, the J call TRBJ1-6, with a weak D call TRBD1 (6 bases). The V gene lost 6 bases and the J gene lost 9 bases, with 18 bases spanning the gap. Germline CDR1 reads WNHNN; CDR2 reads SYGVQD (reference sequence). The CDR3 extends over 15 amino acids. CDR3 in amino acids: CASRLRGGVSSPLHF. The CDR3 DNA is TGCGCCAGCAGATTGAGGGGGGGCGTGAGTTCACCCCTCCACTTT.

The count of this clone is one. The J gene is TRBJ2-5, the V gene TRBV29-1, with TRBD1 matching over 8 bases. Germline V CDR1 and CDR2: SQVTM, ANQGSEA. Trimming at V came to 7 bases and at J to 4 bases, leaving 5 bases not matched to a gene. CDR3 length: 12 residues. The CDR3 loop reads CSARQGPETQYF. The DNA of the CDR3 is TGCAGCGCTAGACAGGGGCCAGAGACCCAGTACTTC.

This rearrangement joins TRBV7-3 to TRBJ2-1, with 14 bases that match TRBD2. Germline loops: CDR1 SGHTA, CDR2 FQGTGA. The CDR3 consists of 14 residues. J gave up 15 bases and V 4 bases, and 8 bases lay outside the gene matches. The CDR3 loop is CASSSGLAGVPPFF. CDR3 coding DNA: TGTGCCAGCAGCTCGGGACTAGCGGGAGTCCCGCCGTTCTTC.

The chain joins TRBV11-2 to TRBJ2-3, with TRBD2 as a possible D gene (6 bases). This CDR3 has 14 residues. Trimming removed 5 bases from V and 4 bases from J, with 13 bases in between. The germline gives CDR1 SGHAT, CDR2 FQNNGV. CDR3: CASSITSRADTQYF. For the CDR3, the DNA is TGTGCCAGCAGCATTACTAGCCGCGCAGATACGCAGTATTTT. Together with reference TRBV11-2 and TRBJ2-3, the CDR3 gives the full variable domain: EAGVAQSPRYKIIEKRQSVAFWCNPISGHATLYWYQQILGQGPKLLIQFQNNGVVDDSQLPKDRFSAERLKGVDSTLKIQPAKLEDSAVYLCASSITSRADTQYFGPGTRLTVL.

The rearrangement joins TRBV6-5 to TRBJ1-5; the D gene is possibly TRBD1 (6 bases). V lost 6 bases and J 0 bases, leaving 12 bases between the germline ends. CDR3 size: 15 residues. The germline CDR1 and CDR2 sequences are MNHEY and SVGAGI. CDR3 region: CASRRTALSNQPQHF. Here the CDR3 DNA reads TGTGCCAGCAGGAGGACAGCCCTTAGCAATCAGCCCCAGCATTTT.

The chain employs TRBV7-3 and TRBJ1-3, with TRBD1 identical over 8 bases. This CDR3 comprises 16 residues. The junction had 4 bases not matched to a gene; V was cut back by 2 bases and J by 1 base. Germline V gives CDR1 SGHTA, CDR2 FQGTGA. This CDR3 is CASSLQGAGSGNTIYF. Written as DNA, the CDR3 is TGTGCCAGCAGCTTACAGGGGGCAGGGTCTGGAAACACCATATATTTT.

The chain links TRBV4-1 to TRBJ1-2; no firm D call. Germline-derived CDR1 and CDR2 are MGHRA and YSYEKL. The V and J ends lost 0 bases and 2 bases respectively, with 10 bases between them. The CDR3 loop spans 15 amino acids. The CDR3: CASSQDAGGNYGYTF. Here the CDR3 DNA reads TGCGCCAGCAGCCAAGATGCTGGCGGAAACTATGGCTACACCTTC.

This clone was detected once. The chain has TRBV27 and TRBJ1-2; D is unresolved. Germline V gene data show CDR1 as MNHEY and CDR2 as SMNVEV (reference sequence). Between the trimmed V and J ends, which lost 3 bases and 2 bases, there was a span of 7 bases. The length of the CDR3 is 13 residues. CDR3 loop: CASSFGGNYGYTF. Written as DNA, the CDR3 is TGTGCCAGCAGTTTCGGAGGAAACTATGGCTACACCTTC.

Only a few counts were recorded for this clone. The genes are TRBV19 and TRBJ1-5; D is possibly TRBD1 (6 bases). The V end lost 6 bases, the J end lost 0 bases, and 15 bases lay between the germline ends. Germline CDR1 is LNHDA and CDR2 is SQIVND (reference sequence). The CDR3 loop spans 16 amino acids. This chain's CDR3 is CASRNTGHRSNQPQHF. As DNA, the CDR3 is TGTGCCAGTAGGAATACGGGACACCGTAGCAATCAGCCCCAGCATTTT.

The rearrangement links TRBV7-2 to TRBJ1-2; TRBD1 agrees at 8 bases. Germline CDR1 SGHTA, CDR2 FQGNSA. This CDR3 has 15 residues. Trimming at V came to 5 bases and at J to 0 bases, leaving 5 bases not matched to a gene. The chain's CDR3 is CASSPGQGANYGYTF. CDR3 nucleotides: TGTGCCAGCAGCCCAGGACAGGGTGCTAACTATGGCTACACCTTC.

The chain links TRBV28 to TRBJ2-7; a possible D gene is TRBD2 (5 bases). Trimming took 6 bases from V and 7 from J, leaving 13 bases between them. The CDR3 has 12 amino acids. From germline, CDR1 is MDHEN and CDR2 SYDVKM. The CDR3 loop reads CASRESPGEQYF. The CDR3 region has the DNA TGTGCCAGCAGAGAAAGCCCGGGGGAGCAGTACTTC.

The chain combines TRBV7-2 with TRBJ2-7, with unresolved D. Trimming stripped 3 bases from V and 5 bases from J, with 14 bases between. The CDR3 runs 14 residues. Germline loops: CDR1 SGHTA, CDR2 FQGNSA. For the CDR3, the DNA is TGTGCCAGCAGCTTCAGACAAGCACGCCACGAGCAGTACTTC. Protein product: CASSFRQARHEQYF.

The CDR3 here is CSVEDVETGLYGYTF. CDR3 nucleotides: TGCAGCGTTGAAGATGTAGAGACAGGGCTCTATGGCTACACCTTC. The chain combines TRBV29-1 with TRBJ1-2, with 7 bases that match TRBD1. The CDR3 has 15 residues. Germline V gives CDR1 SQVTM, CDR2 ANQGSEA. After removal of 0 bases from V and 4 bases from J, the junction contained 8 bases not matched to a gene.

CDR3 in DNA: TGTGCCTGGAGACCGGGACAGGGGGCGGGGGGCAATCAGCCCCAGCATTTT. Translating gives CAWRPGQGAGGNQPQHF. The chain uses TRBV30 and TRBJ1-5; TRBD1 matches 12 bases. Germline CDR1 reads GTSNPN; CDR2 reads SVGIG (reference sequence). V was clipped by 3 bases and J by 2 bases; unmatched bases: 8. The CDR3 has 17 amino acids.

The V call is TRBV5-4, the J call TRBJ2-7; perhaps TRBD1 as D (5 bases). V gave up 2 bases and J gave up 5 bases, with 17 bases separating them. From germline, CDR1 is SGHNT and CDR2 YYREEE (reference sequence). The CDR3 runs to 15 residues. The CDR3 DNA follows: TGTGCCAGCAGCTTTTTCCTTGGGGCGCCCCACGAGCAGTACTTC. Protein: CASSFFLGAPHEQYF.

The chain is built from TRBV30 and TRBJ2-7; the D gene is possibly TRBD1 (5 bases). Germline lookup yields CDR1 GTSNPN and CDR2 SVGIG (reference sequence). The CDR3 is 14 residues long. Trimming pared 5 bases from V and 3 bases from J, leaving 17 bases between. CDR3 sequence: CAWETVYPNYEQYF. The CDR3 bases are TGTGCCTGGGAGACAGTTTACCCTAACTACGAGCAGTACTTC.

The chain is built from TRBV30 and TRBJ1-5, with D uncertain. The V end was cut by 0 bases, the J end by 3 bases, with 9 bases between. CDR3 length: 14 residues. Per germline, CDR1 GTSNPN and CDR2 SVGIG (reference sequence). The CDR3 sequence: CAWSVRRNNQPQHF. The CDR3, as DNA: TGTGCCTGGAGTGTACGGCGGAACAATCAGCCCCAGCATTTT.

This clone has a handful of counts. The chain links TRBV7-9 to TRBJ2-7; TRBD1 might be the D (7 bases). Germline V gives CDR1 SEHNR, CDR2 FQNEAQ (reference sequence). Trimming took 1 base from V and 5 from J, leaving 15 bases between them. The CDR3 runs 15 residues. This CDR3 reads CASSLGRADRDEQYF. The CDR3 DNA follows: TGTGCCAGCAGCTTAGGGAGGGCCGACAGGGACGAGCAGTACTTC.

The chain combines TRBV11-2 with TRBJ1-2; D call uncertain. V was trimmed by 3 bases and J by 2 bases, leaving 7 bases between them. Germline V gene data show CDR1 as SGHAT and CDR2 as FQNNGV. This CDR3 has 13 residues. For the CDR3, the DNA is TGTGCCAGCAGCTTTCAGGTGAACTATGGCTACACCTTC. Encoded protein: CASSFQVNYGYTF.

This clone was observed a handful of times. V gene TRBV5-1 combines with J gene TRBJ2-7; a possible D gene is TRBD2 (6 bases). Between the trimmed V and J ends, which lost 4 bases and 3 bases, there was a span of 17 bases. Germline lookup yields CDR1 SGHRS and CDR2 YFSETQ. The CDR3 sequence is 15 residues long. The CDR3 DNA sequence: TGCGCCAGCAGCCAATTTAGCGGAGGCCGCTACGAGCAGTACTTC. It is translated as CASSQFSGGRYEQYF.

This clone was recorded only once. The genes are TRBV15 and TRBJ2-3, with 7 bases lining up with TRBD1. CDR3 length equals 15 residues. With V trimmed by 3 bases and J by 4 bases, 7 bases remained unmatched. The germline gives CDR1 LNHNV, CDR2 YYDKDF (reference sequence). The CDR3 loop reads CATSSEEGGADTQYF. The CDR3 region has the DNA TGTGCCACCAGCAGCGAAGAAGGGGGCGCAGATACGCAGTATTTT.